This entry lists 6 T cell receptor beta chains sequenced from one sample in a study of beta chain features in type 1 diabetes. These receptors' antigens are unknown. General study points: Moderately but significantly shorter TCRB CDR3s were found in Type 1 diabetes patients in all four CD4+ subsets.

Expressed TCRB transcripts were sequenced after all isolated RNA was converted to cDNA. Data came from immunoSEQ multiplex PCR; TCRdb stores just in-frame clones and leaves some out. This sample carries 150,000 to 190,000 clones, around a tenth of them seen once, and the ten largest clones take 0.5%. Material: central memory CD4+ T cells from blood. These receptors originate from a young man with type 1 diabetes.

The gene calls are TRBV18 and TRBJ2-3, with 8 bases aligning to TRBD1. V lost 3 bases to trimming and J lost 0 bases; unmatched junction nucleotides: 2. Germline loops: CDR1 KGHSH, CDR2 LQKENI. The CDR3 sequence is 15 residues long. CDR3 protein: CASSPRTGSTDTQYF. In DNA form, the CDR3 reads TGTGCCAGCTCACCGAGGACAGGGAGCACAGATACGCAGTATTTT.

This clone was recorded at least ten times. Within the sample, other DNA sequences also encode this same CDR3. CDR3 amino acids: CASSLQVSGANVLTF. The CDR3 bases are TGTGCCAGCAGCTTACAGGTATCTGGGGCCAACGTCCTGACTTTC. This chain links TRBV11-2 with TRBJ2-6; D remains ambiguous. Trimming left V 2 bases short and J 1 base short, with 6 bases between. The CDR3 runs to 15 residues. Per germline, CDR1 SGHAT and CDR2 FQNNGV.

The V call is TRBV11-3, the J call TRBJ2-1; maybe TRBD1 (5 bases). From germline, CDR1 is SGHNT and CDR2 YENEEA. Trimming took off 5 bases at V and 5 bases at J, with 10 bases between the two ends. This CDR3 has 13 residues. The CDR3 region has the DNA TGTGCCAGCAGCGAATCCAGGGACAATGAGCAGTTCTTC. Its translation: CASSESRDNEQFF.

This clone was seen a handful of times. V and J are TRBV5-1 and TRBJ2-2, with 10 nucleotides matching TRBD2. There are 15 residues in the CDR3. V gave up 3 bases and J gave up 4 bases; unmatched junction bases: 3. Germline CDR1 is SGHRS and CDR2 is YFSETQ. The CDR3 DNA sequence: TGCGCCAGCAGCTCGGGACTAGCGATCACCGGGGAGCTGTTTTTT. Translating it yields CASSSGLAITGELFF.

V is TRBV7-2 and J is TRBJ2-5; a weak D match, TRBD1 (6 bases). V lost 3 bases and J 2 bases, leaving 10 bases between the germline ends. Germline V gene sequence: CDR1 SGHTA, CDR2 FQGNSA. CDR3 size: 14 residues. The CDR3 nucleotides are TGTGCCAGCAGCTTTAGACAGGTTCAAGAGACCCAGTACTTC. Encoded protein: CASSFRQVQETQYF.

This clone has a handful of counts. The chain recombines TRBV10-2 with TRBJ2-5; TRBD2 agrees at 12 bases. Germline loops: CDR1 WSHSY, CDR2 SAAADI. V was clipped by 6 bases and J by 4 bases; unmatched bases: 15. This CDR3 spans 18 amino acids. In DNA, the CDR3 is TGCGCCAGCAGCCTTCCCCCTAGCGGGAGGGCCCTGGGAGAGACCCAGTACTTC. Its translation is CASSLPPSGRALGETQYF.